This T cell receptor (beta chain) is from a study of shared clonotypes between healthy human individuals. This clone was counted once. CDR3 length: 15 residues. Germline V lookup: CDR1 SGHVS, CDR2 FNYEAQ. Trimming pared 5 bases from V and 0 bases from J, leaving 13 bases between. Researchers divided each subset's genomic DNA evenly across several immunoSEQ plates. Produced via immunoSEQ multiplex PCR; TCRdb's table is partial and in-frame only. Of some 2,500,000 clones detected, about nine tenths appear once; the ten largest clones hold 0.37%. The V and J genes are TRBV7-6 and TRBJ1-1; no clear D gene. This TCR came from a man between 18 and 29 years old in good health. Some clones in this sample may be carry-over from other donors' samples. The sequenced sample consisted of naive CD4+ T cells from PBMCs. Subset: CD45RA+ positively selected. This CDR3 reads CASSKNGKMNTEAFF. The CDR3 coding sequence is TGTGCCAGCAGCAAGAATGGTAAAATGAACACTGAAGCTTTCTTT.